This section outlines one T cell receptor beta chain sequence together with its context. This entry is derived from a study of cytomegalovirus exposure and HLA in healthy donors. This CDR3 has 17 residues. The germline V gene has CDR1 MGHRA and CDR2 YSYEKL. The trim removed 3 bases at V and 6 bases at J, leaving 14 bases unmatched. The PCR made use of 60 Vbeta and 13 Jbeta primers. The method was immunoSEQ multiplex PCR; TCRdb's version includes in-frame clones alone and lacks a portion of them. The sample holds 200,000 or so clones, 87% seen once. The sequence was obtained from a man aged 25 to 45 in good health and CMV-seronegative. Sample: PBMCs. The chain couples TRBV4-1 to TRBJ2-7, with 10 bases identical to TRBD2. CDR3 sequence reads: CASSQTAELAGEGEQYF. CDR3 nucleotide sequence: TGCGCCAGCAGCCAGACTGCCGAGCTAGCGGGAGAGGGCGAGCAGTACTTC.